The 13 T cell receptor beta chains presented below share a single source sample, sequenced in a study of T cell responses to AZD1222 COVID-19 vaccine (dated by TCRdb to 2020 to 2022). Preparation of the library involved the immunoSEQ multiplex PCR assay. Here the immuneACCESS table is served through TCRdb, limited to in-frame sequences with V and J called. Missing clones are a known gap in these copies; in checked studies unresolved V genes cover under half, and the rest lacks a known reason. The sample records over 45,000 clones, approximately 88% of which are singletons. Roughly 15% of the sample comes from the top ten. Explained via the paper, the time point label denotes: about 28 days (+/-7) after the second vaccine dose. This specimen consisted of peripheral blood, obtained 28 days after the second AZD1222 dose. The receptor source for this set is an adult who received the AZD1222 COVID-19 vaccine.

V is TRBV3-1 (or the pseudogene TRBV3-2) and J is TRBJ1-5; a weak D match, TRBD1 (6 bases). The CDR3 consists of 15 residues. The V end was cut by 3 bases, the J end by 4 bases, with 13 bases between. Germline CDR1 reads LGHDT; CDR2 reads YNNKEL (reference sequence). CDR3 nucleotide sequence: TGTGCCAGCAGCCATTCAACAAGGGGGAATCAGCCCCAGCATTTT. This encodes CASSHSTRGNQPQHF.

The V and J genes are TRBV7-9 and TRBJ1-4, with D maybe TRBD1 (5 bases). Germline CDR1 is SEHNR and CDR2 is FQNEAQ (reference sequence). CDR3 length: 12 residues. Trimming took 5 bases from V and 11 from J, leaving 12 bases between them. CDR3 in amino acids: CASSLGGRKLFF. CDR3 sequence (DNA): TGTGCCAGCAGCCTCGGGGGGAGGAAACTGTTTTTT.

For the CDR3, the DNA is TGCAGCGTACAACACAGGGGCGAGGGTTCCGAGCAGTACTTC. This sequence encodes CSVQHRGEGSEQYF. V and J are TRBV29-1 and TRBJ2-7; 7 bases are shared with TRBD1. Germline V lookup: CDR1 SQVTM, CDR2 ANQGSEA. V lost 6 bases, J lost 6 bases, and 14 bases stayed unmatched. The CDR3 covers 14 residues.

This clone came up once. For the CDR3, the DNA is TGTGCCAGCAGCCCCCGGACTAGCTCGAACACCGGGGAGCTGTTTTTT. As protein: CASSPRTSSNTGELFF. The genes are TRBV7-2 and TRBJ2-2; 8 bases match TRBD2. Germline CDR1 reads SGHTA; CDR2 reads FQGNSA. Unmatched junction bases numbered 5, after V lost 5 bases and J lost 0 bases. This CDR3 spans 16 amino acids.

This clone was seen more than once but under ten times. This chain joins TRBV14 and TRBJ2-7; D not certain. CDR1 and CDR2 from the germline V gene are SGHDN and FVKESK. This CDR3 has 14 amino acids. Trimming pared 1 base from V and 3 bases from J, leaving 10 bases between. CDR3 amino acids: CASSQGHTYYEQYF. The CDR3 DNA sequence: TGTGCCAGCAGCCAAGGGCACACTTACTACGAGCAGTACTTC.

This rearrangement joins TRBV5-1 to TRBJ2-5, with a possible D match to TRBD2 (5 bases). The CDR3 runs 16 residues. The ends were cut back, 0 bases at V and 5 bases at J, with 17 bases in the middle. Germline values: CDR1 SGHRS, CDR2 YFSETQ. The CDR3 DNA is TGCGCCAGCAGCTTGGAAGGACCGAGCGGTGTGGAGACCCAGTACTTC. Its translation is CASSLEGPSGVETQYF. Supplemented by reference TRBV5-1 and TRBJ2-5, the full variable domain reads KAGVTQTPRYLIKTRGQQVTLSCSPISGHRSVSWYQQTPGQGLQFLFEYFSETQRNKGNFPGRFSGRQFSNSRSEMNVSTLELGDSALYLCASSLEGPSGVETQYFGPGTRLLVL.

In this sample, this clone turned up once. This chain connects TRBV6-5 to TRBJ1-2; 8 nucleotides align to TRBD1. CDR3 length: 14 amino acids. J was trimmed by 8 bases and V by 5 bases; bases with no gene match: 10. Germline-derived CDR1 and CDR2 are MNHEY and SVGAGI. The CDR3 bases are TGTGCCAGCAGTCCCCGGACAGGGCCTAGGGGCTACACCTTC. Translation gives CASSPRTGPRGYTF.

The J gene is TRBJ2-7, the V gene TRBV28; a weak D match, TRBD1 (5 bases). Germline V CDR1 and CDR2: MDHEN, SYDVKM. The CDR3 loop spans 14 amino acids. Trimming removed 2 bases at V and 3 bases at J, with 11 bases between. CDR3 residues: CASSLGAASYEQYF. The CDR3 coding sequence is TGTGCCAGCAGTTTAGGGGCGGCCAGCTACGAGCAGTACTTC. The full variable domain, its missing parts supplied by reference TRBV28 and TRBJ2-7, is DVKVTQSSRYLVKRTGEKVFLECVQDMDHENMFWYRQDPGLGLRLIYFSYDVKMKEKGDIPEGYSVSREKKERFSLILESASTNQTSMYLCASSLGAASYEQYFGPGTRLTVT.

This chain uses TRBV6-1 with TRBJ2-2, with D unresolved. This CDR3 has 14 residues. Germline V gene sequence: CDR1 MNHNS, CDR2 SASEGT. V gave up 1 base and J gave up 1 base, with 4 bases separating them. In DNA form, the CDR3 reads TGTGCCAGCAGTGAAGGGGTGAACACCGGGGAGCTGTTTTTT. This translates into CASSEGVNTGELFF.

The chain links TRBV7-9 to TRBJ2-7; perhaps TRBD2 as D (5 bases). Trimming shortened V by 2 bases and J by 9 bases, and 14 bases separated the two germline ends. Germline V gene sequence: CDR1 SEHNR, CDR2 FQNEAQ (reference sequence). The CDR3 consists of 13 residues. The CDR3 region is CASSLILGERQYF. CDR3 bases: TGTGCCAGCAGCTTAATTCTCGGGGAAAGGCAGTACTTC.

The V gene is TRBV14, the J gene TRBJ2-1, with a possible D match to TRBD2 (6 bases). This CDR3 is built from 15 residues. CDR1 is SGHDN, CDR2 FVKESK, per germline. Trimming stripped 6 bases from V and 7 bases from J, with 19 bases between. The CDR3 nucleotides read TGTGCCAGCAGGCGATGGGAGGAACTAAATAATGAGCAGTTCTTC. It translates to CASRRWEELNNEQFF.

In regard to this clone: A junction end diverges from the germline sequence, so it may reflect a read error. V is TRBV7-7 and J is TRBJ2-3; D is possibly TRBD1 (6 bases). CDR1 and CDR2 (germline): SSHAT, FNYEAQ (reference sequence). The CDR3 covers 14 residues. In nucleotides, the CDR3 is TGTGCTAGCAGCTCGAGTCCAGGGGCAGATACGCAGTATTTT. Its protein is CASSSSPGADTQYF.

The gene calls are TRBV5-1 and TRBJ1-2, with TRBD1 identical over 7 bases. This CDR3 spans 14 amino acids. Per germline, CDR1 SGHRS and CDR2 YFSETQ. With V trimmed by 0 bases and J by 4 bases, 3 bases remained unmatched. CDR3 nucleotide sequence: TGCGCCAGCAGCTTGGGACAGGGTGGCTATGGCTACACCTTC. It codes for CASSLGQGGYGYTF.